These 31 T cell receptor beta chains originate from one sample sequenced in a study of OX40 agonist ivuxolimab in advanced cancers. Libraries were prepared by immunoSEQ multiplex PCR; TCRdb keeps only in-frame clonotypes and omits some of them. The sample holds tens of thousands of clones, around 91% seen once. The starting material was CD4+ or CD8+ T cells sorted from blood, obtained in a trial of the OX40 agonist ivuxolimab. These TCRs come from an adult with an advanced solid tumor such as melanoma, head and neck, liver or kidney cancer.

In nucleotides, the CDR3 is TGTGCCAGCAGTTTAAAGGGGGCTTACGAGCAGTACTTC. Translating gives CASSLKGAYEQYF. The chain combines TRBV27 with TRBJ2-7; 7 bases line up with TRBD1. V shed 2 bases and J 4 bases; nucleotides not matched to a gene: 2. Per the germline V gene, CDR1 is MNHEY and CDR2 is SMNVEV (reference sequence). The CDR3 sequence is 13 residues long.

The chain joins TRBV9 to TRBJ2-1; the D gene is possibly TRBD2 (6 bases). From germline, CDR1 is SGDLS and CDR2 YYNGEE. Trimming left V 4 bases short and J 0 bases short, with 14 bases between. This CDR3 is 16 amino acids long. The CDR3 nucleotides read TGTGCCAGCAGCCCAACTGCGGGGAACTCCTACAATGAGCAGTTCTTC. This codes for CASSPTAGNSYNEQFF.

The J gene is TRBJ1-2, the V gene TRBV19; no firm D call. In germline, CDR1 is LNHDA, CDR2 SQIVND (reference sequence). The CDR3 totals 16 residues. Trimming cost V 5 bases and J 0 bases, with 16 bases left between them. This CDR3 is CASSGRVSNSNYGYTF. DNA for the CDR3: TGTGCCAGTAGTGGACGAGTATCGAATTCTAACTATGGCTACACCTTC.

The chain carries TRBV19 and TRBJ1-2; a possible D gene is TRBD1 (6 bases). Trimming left V 3 bases short and J 8 bases short, with 22 bases between. Germline CDR1 is LNHDA and CDR2 is SQIVND (reference sequence). The CDR3 totals 16 residues. CDR3 sequence (DNA): TGTGCCAGTAGTATCTCCCCGCGGGGAGGGGGAAACGGCTACACCTTC. This gives the protein CASSISPRGGGNGYTF.

CDR3 sequence: CASGGTEYQPQHF. The CDR3 bases are TGTGCCAGTGGTGGGACAGAATATCAGCCCCAGCATTTT. The V gene is TRBV19, the J gene TRBJ1-5; 7 nucleotides match TRBD1. The CDR3 sequence is 13 residues long. CDR1 is LNHDA, CDR2 SQIVND, per germline (reference sequence). V lost 8 bases and J lost 5; bases outside the gene matches: 6.

J is TRBJ2-7 and V is TRBV4-2; D could derive from TRBD1 or TRBD2 (5 bases each). This CDR3 is 15 amino acids long. V was cut by 0 bases and J by 2 bases, with 11 bases left in between. CDR1 is LGHNA and CDR2 is YNFKEQ in the germline V gene. The CDR3 DNA reads as TGTGCCAGCAGCCAAGATAAGGGACCGACCTACGAGCAGTACTTC. It is translated as CASSQDKGPTYEQYF.

CDR3 in DNA: TGTGCCAGCAGTTACTCAAATTCACCCCTCCACTTT. As protein: CASSYSNSPLHF. The V call is TRBV6-5, the J call TRBJ1-6; D is ambiguous. V lost 0 bases and J 7 bases, leaving 1 base between the germline ends. The CDR3 is made up of 12 amino acids. CDR1 MNHEY and CDR2 SVGAGI come from the germline V gene.

The V gene is TRBV27, the J gene TRBJ2-1; D is possibly TRBD1 or TRBD2 (5 bases each). This CDR3 is built from 14 residues. CDR1 is MNHEY, CDR2 SMNVEV, per germline (reference sequence). Trimming took 3 bases from V and 2 from J, leaving 8 bases between them. CDR3 DNA sequence: TGTGCCAGCAGTTTCCAGGGAGCCTACAATGAGCAGTTCTTC. Translation gives CASSFQGAYNEQFF.

The chain joins TRBV6-6 to TRBJ1-1, with 9 nucleotides matching TRBD1. Germline CDR1 is MNHNY and CDR2 is SVGAGI (reference sequence). Trimming at V came to 2 bases and at J to 4 bases, leaving 5 bases not matched to a gene. This CDR3 comprises 15 residues. The CDR3 loop reads CASSYRTGAGTEAFF. The CDR3 DNA reads TGTGCCAGCAGTTACCGGACAGGGGCCGGCACTGAAGCTTTCTTT.

This chain links TRBV10-3 with TRBJ2-5; either TRBD1 or TRBD2 may fit D (5 bases each). The J call is uncertain, as TRBJ2-7 better fits the DNA end. Per the germline V gene, CDR1 is ENHRY and CDR2 is SYGVKD. The CDR3 covers 15 residues. Here the CDR3 DNA reads TGTGCCATCAGCGGTGGGGGACGTGGCTCCTACGAGCAGTACTTC. Translating gives CAISGGGRGSYEQYF.

This chain links TRBV19 with TRBJ2-1; 8 nucleotides match TRBD1. The CDR3 sequence is 14 residues long. Germline V lookup: CDR1 LNHDA, CDR2 SQIVND (reference sequence). Trimming at V came to 7 bases and at J to 6 bases, leaving 8 bases not matched to a gene. CDR3 DNA sequence: TGTGCCAGTATCAGCTCCGGGACAGGCAATGAGCAGTTCTTC. It translates to CASISSGTGNEQFF. Full variable domain (remainder filled in from reference TRBV19 and TRBJ2-1): DGGITQSPKYLFRKEGQNVTLSCEQNLNHDAMYWYRQDPGQGLRLIYYSQIVNDFQKGDIAEGYSVSREKKESFPLTVTSAQKNPTAFYLCASISSGTGNEQFFGPGTRLTVL.

The chain links TRBV11-2 to TRBJ2-6; D call uncertain. In germline, CDR1 is SGHAT, CDR2 FQNNGV. This CDR3 has 18 amino acids. Trimming shortened V by 2 bases and J by 0 bases, and 14 bases separated the two germline ends. This CDR3 is CASSLFGQSTSGANVLTF. Here the CDR3 DNA reads TGTGCCAGCAGCTTATTTGGCCAGTCCACCTCTGGGGCCAACGTCCTGACTTTC.

The chain links TRBV29-1 to TRBJ1-1, with D perhaps matching TRBD1 (5 bases). The CDR3 is made up of 14 amino acids. Germline-derived CDR1 and CDR2 are SQVTM and ANQGSEA. V was clipped by 2 bases and J by 5 bases, with 15 bases between them. The CDR3 sequence is CSVEQGQGWTEAFF. In nucleotides, the CDR3 is TGCAGCGTTGAACAGGGCCAGGGCTGGACTGAAGCTTTCTTT.

The rearrangement joins TRBV7-6 to TRBJ2-7; 9 nucleotides match TRBD2. Trimming cost V 8 bases and J 2 bases; bases outside gene matches: 13. CDR3 length: 16 residues. Germline assignment: CDR1 SGHVS and CDR2 FNYEAQ. Here the CDR3 DNA reads TGTGCCAGCGGGGAAGGCCCCGGACTAGCGACCTACGAGCAGTACTTC. Translated: CASGEGPGLATYEQYF.

The chain uses TRBV27 and TRBJ2-2, with D tentatively TRBD1 (6 bases). Deletions cut 2 bases from V and 5 bases from J, with 9 bases between. Germline V gene data show CDR1 as MNHEY and CDR2 as SMNVEV (reference sequence). The CDR3 extends over 14 amino acids. CDR3 residues: CASSLTGRTGELFF. The DNA for the CDR3 is TGTGCCAGCAGTTTAACAGGGCGGACCGGGGAGCTGTTTTTT.

V gene TRBV4-1 combines with J gene TRBJ1-1; maybe TRBD1 (5 bases). The germline V and J ends were trimmed by 1 base and 3 bases, with 15 bases remaining between them. CDR3 length: 16 residues. CDR1 is MGHRA, CDR2 YSYEKL, per germline. In DNA form, the CDR3 reads TGCGCCAGCAGCCAAGGCGGGGCCCGCTTTGACACTGAAGCTTTCTTT. Its protein is CASSQGGARFDTEAFF.

The rearrangement links TRBV20-1 to TRBJ2-1; D is unclear. Trimming removed 3 bases from V and 7 bases from J, with 4 bases in between. The CDR3 contains 10 residues. Germline V gives CDR1 DFQATT, CDR2 SNEGSKA (reference sequence). Written as DNA, the CDR3 is TGCAGTGCTAGGGTAAATGAGCAGTTCTTC. Protein sequence: CSARVNEQFF.

This clone showed up just a few times. V is TRBV15 and J is TRBJ1-6; D gene unclear. V lost 7 bases to trimming and J lost 8 bases, with 12 bases between them. Per germline, CDR1 LNHNV and CDR2 YYDKDF (reference sequence). The CDR3 has 13 amino acids. This CDR3 reads CATNEGGHSPLHF. DNA of the CDR3: TGTGCCACCAATGAGGGTGGGCATTCACCCCTCCACTTT. The full variable domain, rest sourced from reference TRBV15 and TRBJ1-6, is DAMVIQNPRYQVTQFGKPVTLSCSQTLNHNVMYWYQQKSSQAPKLLFHYYDKDFNNEADTPDNFQSRRPNTSFCFLDIRSPGLGDTAMYLCATNEGGHSPLHFGNGTRLTVT.

The chain links TRBV13 to TRBJ1-4; unclear D gene. This CDR3 is built from 14 residues. Germline CDR1 PRHDT, CDR2 FYEKMQ (reference sequence). V lost 0 bases and J 6 bases, leaving 8 bases between the germline ends. The DNA for the CDR3 is TGTGCCAGCAGCTTAGGAGGTCCCCATGAAAAACTGTTTTTT. Residues: CASSLGGPHEKLFF.

This chain links TRBV6-1 with TRBJ2-5; D is unresolved. Germline lookup yields CDR1 MNHNS and CDR2 SASEGT. CDR3 length equals 15 residues. Trimming removed 0 bases from V and 4 bases from J, with 12 bases in between. The CDR3 sequence: CASSEAGGVGETQYF. The CDR3 DNA sequence: TGTGCCAGCAGTGAAGCCGGTGGGGTAGGAGAGACCCAGTACTTC.

The chain couples TRBV7-8 to TRBJ2-1; 7 nucleotides align to TRBD2. CDR1 and CDR2 from the germline V gene are SGHVS and FQNEAQ. The ends lost 1 base at V and 3 bases at J; junction bases unmatched: 6. CDR3 length: 16 amino acids. CDR3 protein: CASSLGGGAFYNEQFF. In DNA, the CDR3 is TGTGCCAGCAGCTTAGGCGGGGGAGCTTTCTACAATGAGCAGTTCTTC.

CDR3 loop: CASSLVGHSYEQYF. DNA for the CDR3: TGTGCCAGCAGCTTGGTCGGACACTCCTACGAGCAGTACTTC. The chain recombines TRBV5-6 with TRBJ2-5; the D gene is possibly TRBD1 (5 bases). The J call is doubtful: the DNA matches TRBJ2-7 better. The CDR3 has 14 residues. Per germline, CDR1 SGHDT and CDR2 YYEEEE.

The chain uses TRBV27 and TRBJ2-7; TRBD2 aligns across 9 bases. Germline CDR1 reads MNHEY; CDR2 reads SMNVEV (reference sequence). Germline trimming cut 8 bases from V and 6 bases from J; bases unmatched to any gene: 8. The CDR3 is made up of 13 amino acids. CDR3 loop: CASGTSFPREQYF. The CDR3, as DNA: TGTGCCAGCGGGACTAGCTTTCCCCGCGAGCAGTACTTC.

The chain carries TRBV11-1 and TRBJ2-7, with D possibly matching TRBD1 (6 bases). CDR1 and CDR2 (germline): SGHAT, FQDESV (reference sequence). This CDR3 comprises 14 residues. Deletions cut 1 base from V and 2 bases from J, with 9 bases between. This chain's CDR3 is CASSLETGPYEQYF. CDR3 DNA: TGTGCCAGCAGCTTAGAAACAGGGCCCTACGAGCAGTACTTC.

The chain couples TRBV29-1 to TRBJ1-2; D not resolved. V gave up 8 bases and J gave up 7 bases, with 17 bases separating them. Germline loops: CDR1 SQVTM, CDR2 ANQGSEA. The length of the CDR3 is 12 residues. Here the CDR3 reads CSTSIALGGYTF. The CDR3 DNA sequence: TGCAGCACCTCAATAGCCCTTGGTGGCTACACCTTC.

The V and J genes are TRBV27 and TRBJ1-1, with TRBD1 as a possible D gene (5 bases). Germline V gene lookup returns CDR1 MNHEY and CDR2 SMNVEV (reference sequence). V lost 5 bases to trimming and J lost 5 bases, with 18 bases between them. The CDR3 extends over 15 amino acids. The chain's CDR3 is CASSPLGAGGTEAFF. Here the CDR3 DNA reads TGTGCCAGCAGTCCACTCGGGGCAGGAGGGACTGAAGCTTTCTTT.

V is TRBV7-2 and J is TRBJ2-2; maybe TRBD2 (6 bases). V lost 3 bases and J 10 bases, leaving 12 bases between the germline ends. The CDR3 contains 13 residues. Germline V lookup: CDR1 SGHTA, CDR2 FQGNSA. DNA for the CDR3: TGTGCCAGCAGCTTTATTGGGGGGTTGGAGCTGTTTTTT. Encoded protein: CASSFIGGLELFF.

The rearrangement links TRBV5-6 to TRBJ1-4; D not certain. Trimming removed 2 bases from V and 10 bases from J, with 24 bases in between. Germline-derived CDR1 and CDR2 are SGHDT and YYEEEE. The CDR3 totals 17 residues. CDR3 sequence (DNA): TGTGCCAGCAGCTTTCAGAGTAAAACTGATGCAATCGGAAAACTGTTTTTT. Translated: CASSFQSKTDAIGKLFF. The variable domain in full, with the rest retrieved from reference TRBV5-6 and TRBJ1-4, is DAGVTQSPTHLIKTRGQQVTLRCSPKSGHDTVSWYQQALGQGPQFIFQYYEEEERQRGNFPDRFSGHQFPNYSSELNVNALLLGDSALYLCASSFQSKTDAIGKLFFGSGTQLSVL.

This clone occurred a few times. This chain links TRBV7-9 with TRBJ1-3, with a possible D match to TRBD1 (6 bases). The CDR3 is made up of 15 amino acids. V was trimmed by 5 bases and J by 2 bases, leaving 13 bases between them. From germline, CDR1 is SEHNR and CDR2 FQNEAQ (reference sequence). As DNA, the CDR3 is TGTGCCAGCAGCCCCCAGGGGAACCCTGGAAACACCATATATTTT. Its translation: CASSPQGNPGNTIYF. The whole variable domain, filled in from reference TRBV7-9 and TRBJ1-3, reads DTGVSQNPRHKITKRGQNVTFRCDPISEHNRLYWYRQTLGQGPEFLTYFQNEAQLEKSRLLSDRFSAERPKGSFSTLEIQRTEQGDSAMYLCASSPQGNPGNTIYFGEGSWLTVV.

The V and J genes are TRBV15 and TRBJ1-3; D unclear. CDR1 and CDR2 from the germline V gene are LNHNV and YYDKDF (reference sequence). The ends were cut back, 3 bases at V and 4 bases at J, with 7 bases in the middle. This CDR3 comprises 13 residues. The CDR3 loop is CATSSQGGNTIYF. The CDR3 DNA is TGTGCCACCAGCAGCCAAGGGGGAAACACCATATATTTT.

The V and J genes are TRBV11-3 and TRBJ2-7; 8 nucleotides line up with TRBD2. V shed 2 bases, J shed 0 bases, and the junction held 3 bases outside the gene matches. Germline V lookup: CDR1 SGHNT, CDR2 YENEEA. CDR3 length: 15 amino acids. CDR3 sequence reads: CASSLSSGYSYEQYF. CDR3 in DNA: TGTGCCAGCAGCTTATCTAGCGGGTACTCCTACGAGCAGTACTTC.